A selection of T cell receptor beta chains follows, all from one sample in a study of blood T cell repertoires in COVID-19. The protocol was immunoSEQ multiplex PCR, while the TCRdb copy is restricted to in-frame clones and leaves out a portion. Here the sample spans hundreds of thousands of clones, 75% to 90% being singletons. Sample: peripheral blood. The receptors derive from a man between 18 and 35 years old with COVID-19, enrolled during active disease. Each CDR3 is given with its conserved first and last residue. A D gene is named only where the DNA matches it firmly. For some rows the clone size is stated as once, few or many, or as a class when expanded; others skip it.

TRBV15	TRBJ2-7	TRBD1	.	CATSSPGTGYHEQYF	TGTGCCACCAGTAGCCCCGGGACAGGGTACCACGAGCAGTACTTC
TRBV24-1	TRBJ2-1	TRBD2	.	CATSDRTSGSLSEQFF	TGTGCCACCAGTGACCGGACTAGCGGCTCCCTAAGTGAGCAGTTCTTC
TRBV19	TRBJ1-2	.	.	CASSIERDHYGYTF	TGTGCCAGTAGTATAGAGAGGGATCACTATGGCTACACCTTC
TRBV19	TRBJ2-2	.	.	CASSIQRDYTGELFF	TGTGCCAGTAGTATCCAGCGTGACTACACCGGGGAGCTGTTTTTT
TRBV6-1	TRBJ2-5	.	.	CASSEEGGRGTQYF	TGTGCCAGCAGTGAAGAGGGGGGGAGGGGGACCCAGTACTTC
TRBV24-1	TRBJ2-2	.	.	CATSDWVAGAAGELFF	TGTGCCACCAGTGATTGGGTTGCAGGGGCGGCCGGGGAGCTGTTTTTT
TRBV7-9	TRBJ2-7	TRBD2	.	CASSAPSGRRGAYEQYF	TGTGCCAGCAGCGCCCCTAGCGGGAGGAGAGGGGCTTACGAGCAGTACTTC
TRBV5-4	TRBJ2-3	.	.	CASSFGTSLVDTQYF	TGTGCCAGCAGCTTCGGTACTAGCCTCGTAGATACGCAGTATTTT
TRBV6-5	TRBJ2-3	TRBD2	.	CASTLAGTSTDTQYF	TGTGCCAGCACTTTAGCGGGGACTAGCACAGATACGCAGTATTTT
TRBV11-3	TRBJ2-7	.	.	CASSPTPPLAYEQYF	TGTGCCAGCAGCCCAACTCCTCCCCTCGCCTACGAGCAGTACTTC
TRBV19	TRBJ1-4	TRBD1	.	CASSDRGREKLFF	TGTGCCAGCAGTGACAGGGGGCGGGAAAAACTGTTTTTT
TRBV2	TRBJ1-1	TRBD1	.	CASTRDRDGGEAFF	TGTGCCAGCACCAGGGACAGGGACGGCGGTGAAGCTTTCTTT
TRBV9	TRBJ2-1	TRBD2	.	CASSALAGGGNEQFF	TGTGCCAGCAGCGCCCTAGCGGGGGGAGGGAATGAGCAGTTCTTC
TRBV6-4	TRBJ1-1	.	.	CASSDSHLNTEAFF	TGTGCCAGCAGTGACTCGCACTTGAACACTGAAGCTTTCTTT
TRBV7-8	TRBJ2-2	.	.	CASIPLGGQAGRTGELFF	TGTGCCAGCATTCCTTTGGGTGGACAGGCGGGAAGGACCGGGGAGCTGTTTTTT
TRBV27	TRBJ2-7	TRBD2	.	CASIPGLVSYEQYF	TGTGCCAGCATCCCGGGACTAGTTTCCTACGAGCAGTACTTC
TRBV13	TRBJ1-1	.	once	CASSLRQATNTEAFF	TGTGCCAGCAGCTTGAGACAGGCAACGAACACTGAAGCTTTCTTT
TRBV11-2	TRBJ1-1	TRBD1	.	CASSTGQVRNTEAFF	TGTGCCAGCAGCACCGGACAGGTACGGAACACTGAAGCTTTCTTT
TRBV2	TRBJ1-5	.	.	CATASSYSNQPQHF	TGTGCCACCGCGTCTTCATATAGCAATCAGCCCCAGCATTTT
TRBV19	TRBJ1-5	.	.	CAASTTGDQPQHF	TGTGCGGCTTCTACTACGGGAGATCAGCCCCAGCATTTT
TRBV30	TRBJ1-1	.	.	CAWDKGLEAFF	TGTGCCTGGGACAAGGGGCTTGAAGCTTTCTTT
TRBV6-5	TRBJ1-1	TRBD1	.	CASRRDRRAFF	TGTGCCAGCAGGAGGGACAGGCGCGCTTTCTTT
TRBV5-6	TRBJ2-6	TRBD1	.	CASSGQGRSGANVLTF	TGTGCCAGCAGTGGACAGGGCCGCTCTGGGGCCAACGTCCTGACTTTC
TRBV7-2	TRBJ2-1	.	once	CASSSTSSEQFF	TGTGCCAGCAGCTCGACTAGTTCCGAGCAGTTCTTC
TRBV5-5	TRBJ2-5	.	.	CASSLMAGVRETQYF	TGTGCCAGCAGCTTAATGGCAGGGGTGCGAGAGACCCAGTACTTC
TRBV5-5	TRBJ2-5	.	.	CASSRDTETQYF	TGTGCCAGCAGTAGGGACACAGAGACCCAGTACTTC
TRBV5-8	TRBJ1-3	.	.	CASRRPWTVRSGNTIYF	TGTGCCAGCAGACGACCCTGGACAGTAAGGTCTGGAAACACCATATATTTT
TRBV5-1	TRBJ2-3	.	.	CASSLRGPRTDTQYF	TGCGCCAGCAGCCTCCGCGGGCCCAGGACAGATACGCAGTATTTT
TRBV7-9	TRBJ1-2	.	.	CASSPGFNYGYTF	TGTGCCAGCAGCCCGGGTTTCAACTATGGCTACACCTTC
TRBV11-2	TRBJ2-7	TRBD2	few	CASSFGRDYYEQYF	TGTGCCAGCAGCTTCGGGAGGGACTATTACGAGCAGTACTTC
TRBV2	TRBJ2-7	.	.	CASRLDTPSSYEQYF	TGTGCCAGCAGGCTCGACACCCCGAGCTCCTACGAGCAGTACTTC
TRBV29-1	TRBJ1-1	TRBD1	.	CSVGYRGQENTEAFF	TGCAGCGTTGGTTACAGGGGACAAGAGAACACTGAAGCTTTCTTT
TRBV7-8	TRBJ1-5	.	.	CASSERRVPAGPGNQPQHF	TGTGCCAGCAGCGAACGGCGGGTTCCTGCCGGGCCCGGCAATCAGCCCCAGCATTTT
TRBV4-1	TRBJ2-7	TRBD1	few	CASSSSFGDSSSYEQYF	TGCGCCAGCAGCTCGTCATTCGGGGACAGCTCCTCCTACGAGCAGTACTTC
TRBV18	TRBJ2-5	.	.	CASSPPNRGGQETQYF	TGTGCCAGCTCACCACCCAACAGGGGGGGTCAAGAGACCCAGTACTTC
TRBV18	TRBJ2-1	.	.	CASSPLTGEWNEQFF	TGTGCCAGCTCACCTTTAACGGGAGAGTGGAATGAGCAGTTCTTC
TRBV4-1	TRBJ2-5	TRBD2	.	CASSQLLAGAWETQYF	TGCGCCAGCAGCCAACTTCTAGCGGGAGCTTGGGAGACCCAGTACTTC
TRBV3-1/TRBV3-2	TRBJ2-1	.	few	CASSQASGLVRQFF	TGTGCCAGCAGCCAAGCAAGCGGCCTCGTCCGGCAGTTCTTC
TRBV2	TRBJ1-2	TRBD1	.	CASREPGTGGRGYTF	TGTGCCAGCAGGGAACCCGGGACAGGGGGCCGTGGCTACACCTTC
TRBV6-1	TRBJ2-1	TRBD2	.	CASSERLAGGPGEQFF	TGTGCCAGCAGTGAAAGGTTAGCGGGAGGGCCAGGTGAGCAGTTCTTC
TRBV7-8	TRBJ1-1	TRBD1	.	CASSPGRQGAVRPFF	TGTGCCAGCAGCCCAGGGAGGCAGGGGGCCGTCCGTCCTTTCTTT
TRBV4-1	TRBJ2-1	TRBD2	.	CASSPRGIAGGPYEQFF	TGCGCCAGCAGTCCACGGGGTATAGCGGGGGGGCCCTATGAGCAGTTCTTC
TRBV6-5	TRBJ2-2	TRBD2	.	CASSYSGAGTGELFF	TGTGCCAGCAGTTACAGCGGGGCCGGCACCGGGGAGCTGTTTTTT
TRBV11-3	TRBJ1-1	TRBD1	.	CASSSRQGKGTEAFF	TGTGCCAGCAGCTCCCGACAGGGTAAAGGCACTGAAGCTTTCTTT
TRBV19	TRBJ2-5	TRBD2	.	CASSQLAGGQETQYF	TGTGCCAGTAGCCAACTAGCGGGGGGCCAAGAGACCCAGTACTTC
TRBV7-9	TRBJ1-1	TRBD1	.	CASSLAPDRAEAFF	TGTGCCAGCAGCTTAGCGCCTGACAGGGCGGAAGCTTTCTTT